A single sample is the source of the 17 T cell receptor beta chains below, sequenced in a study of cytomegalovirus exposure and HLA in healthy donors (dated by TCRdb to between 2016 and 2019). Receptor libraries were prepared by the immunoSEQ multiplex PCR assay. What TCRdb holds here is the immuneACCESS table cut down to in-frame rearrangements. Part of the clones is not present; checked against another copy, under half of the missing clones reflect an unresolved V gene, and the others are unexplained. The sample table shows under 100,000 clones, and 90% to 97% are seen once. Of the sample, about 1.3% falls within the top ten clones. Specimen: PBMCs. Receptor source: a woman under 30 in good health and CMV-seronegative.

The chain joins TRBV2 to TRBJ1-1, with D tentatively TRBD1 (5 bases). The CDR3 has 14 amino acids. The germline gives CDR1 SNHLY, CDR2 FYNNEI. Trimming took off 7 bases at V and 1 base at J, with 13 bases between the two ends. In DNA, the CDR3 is TGTGCCAGCACGCTGCAGGGTCCGAACACTGAAGCTTTCTTT. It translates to CASTLQGPNTEAFF.

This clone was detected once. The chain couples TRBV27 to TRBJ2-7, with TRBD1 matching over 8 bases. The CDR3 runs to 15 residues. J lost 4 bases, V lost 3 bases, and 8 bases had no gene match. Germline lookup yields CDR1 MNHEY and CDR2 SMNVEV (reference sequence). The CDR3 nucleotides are TGTGCCAGCAGTTTCCAGGGGGCGCATCCTTACGAGCAGTACTTC. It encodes CASSFQGAHPYEQYF.

CDR3 loop: CASSPGLADTGELFF. The CDR3 DNA sequence: TGTGCCAGCTCACCAGGACTAGCGGACACCGGGGAGCTGTTTTTT. The chain is built from TRBV18 and TRBJ2-2; 10 positions match TRBD2. V shed 2 bases, J shed 3 bases, and the junction held 0 bases outside the gene matches. Germline V gene lookup returns CDR1 KGHSH and CDR2 LQKENI. CDR3 length equals 15 residues.

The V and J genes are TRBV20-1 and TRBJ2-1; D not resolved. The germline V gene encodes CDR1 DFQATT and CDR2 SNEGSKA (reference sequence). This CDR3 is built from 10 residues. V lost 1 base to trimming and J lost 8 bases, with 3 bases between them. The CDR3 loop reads CSARAYEQFF. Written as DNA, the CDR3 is TGCAGTGCTAGAGCTTATGAGCAGTTCTTC.

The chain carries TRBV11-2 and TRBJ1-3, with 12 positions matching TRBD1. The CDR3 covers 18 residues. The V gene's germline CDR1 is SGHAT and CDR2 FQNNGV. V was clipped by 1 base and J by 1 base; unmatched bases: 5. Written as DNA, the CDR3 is TGTGCCAGCAGCTTAGGCCGGGGACAGGGGGCTTCTGGAAACACCATATATTTT. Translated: CASSLGRGQGASGNTIYF. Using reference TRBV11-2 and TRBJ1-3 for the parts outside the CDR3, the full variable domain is EAGVAQSPRYKIIEKRQSVAFWCNPISGHATLYWYQQILGQGPKLLIQFQNNGVVDDSQLPKDRFSAERLKGVDSTLKIQPAKLEDSAVYLCASSLGRGQGASGNTIYFGEGSWLTVV.

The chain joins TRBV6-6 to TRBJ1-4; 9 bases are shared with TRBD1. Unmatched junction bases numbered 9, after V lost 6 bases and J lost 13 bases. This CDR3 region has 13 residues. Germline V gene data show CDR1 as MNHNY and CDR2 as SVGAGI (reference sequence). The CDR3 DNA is TGTGCCAGCAGCTGGGACAGGGATAAAACACTGTTTTTT. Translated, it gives CASSWDRDKTLFF.

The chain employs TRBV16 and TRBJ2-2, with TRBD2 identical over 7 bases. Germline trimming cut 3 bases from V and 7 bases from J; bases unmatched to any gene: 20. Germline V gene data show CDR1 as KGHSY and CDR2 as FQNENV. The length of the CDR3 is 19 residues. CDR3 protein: CASSQTPAPGLLTGGELFF. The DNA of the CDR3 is TGTGCCAGCAGCCAGACGCCCGCACCGGGACTACTAACGGGCGGGGAGCTGTTTTTT.

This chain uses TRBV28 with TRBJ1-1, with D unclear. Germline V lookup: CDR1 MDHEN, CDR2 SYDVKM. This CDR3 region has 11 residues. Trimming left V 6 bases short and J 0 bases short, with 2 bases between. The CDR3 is CASSVNTEAFF. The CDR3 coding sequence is TGTGCCAGCAGCGTGAACACTGAAGCTTTCTTT.

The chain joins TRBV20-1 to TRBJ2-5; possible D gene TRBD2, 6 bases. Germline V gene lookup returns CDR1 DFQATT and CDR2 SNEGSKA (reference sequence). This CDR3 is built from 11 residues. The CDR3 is CSAGKEETQYF. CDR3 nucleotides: TGCAGCGCGGGGAAGGAGGAGACCCAGTACTTC.

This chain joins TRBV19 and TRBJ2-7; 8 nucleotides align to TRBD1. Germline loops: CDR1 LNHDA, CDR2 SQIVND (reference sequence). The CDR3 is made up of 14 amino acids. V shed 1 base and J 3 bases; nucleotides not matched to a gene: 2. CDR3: CASSIAGGIYEQYF. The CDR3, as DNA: TGTGCCAGTAGTATAGCAGGGGGCATCTACGAGCAGTACTTC.

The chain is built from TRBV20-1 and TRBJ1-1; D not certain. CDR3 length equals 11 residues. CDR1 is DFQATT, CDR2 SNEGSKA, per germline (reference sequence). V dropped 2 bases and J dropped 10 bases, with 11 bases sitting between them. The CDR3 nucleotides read TGCAGTGCTAGAACTCAGAGCGGAGCTTTCTTT. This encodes CSARTQSGAFF.

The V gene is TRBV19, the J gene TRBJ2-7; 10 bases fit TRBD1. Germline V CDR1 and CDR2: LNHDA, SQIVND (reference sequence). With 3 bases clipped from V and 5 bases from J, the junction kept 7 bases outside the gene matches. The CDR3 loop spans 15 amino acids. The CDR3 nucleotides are TGTGCCAGTAGTATTCCCCGGACAGGGGGTAACGAGCAGTACTTC. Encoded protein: CASSIPRTGGNEQYF.

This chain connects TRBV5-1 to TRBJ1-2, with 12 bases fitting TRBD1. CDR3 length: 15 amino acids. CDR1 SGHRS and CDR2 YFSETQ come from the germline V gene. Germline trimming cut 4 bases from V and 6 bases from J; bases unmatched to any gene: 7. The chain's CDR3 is CASSPAGTGGNGYTF. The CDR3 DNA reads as TGCGCCAGCAGCCCGGCCGGGACAGGGGGCAATGGCTACACCTTC.

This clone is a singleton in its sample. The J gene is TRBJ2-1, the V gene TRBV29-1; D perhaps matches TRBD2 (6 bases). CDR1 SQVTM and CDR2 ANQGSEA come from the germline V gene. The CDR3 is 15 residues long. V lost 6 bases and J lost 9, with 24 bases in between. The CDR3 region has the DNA TGCAGCGTACGGCCGGGACTCCTAGCAGAGGGTGAGCAGTTCTTC. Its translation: CSVRPGLLAEGEQFF.

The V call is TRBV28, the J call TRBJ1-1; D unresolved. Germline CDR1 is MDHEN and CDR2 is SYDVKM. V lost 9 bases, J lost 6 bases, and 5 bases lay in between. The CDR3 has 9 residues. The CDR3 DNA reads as TGTGCCAGGTATTCTGAAGCTTTCTTT. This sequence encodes CARYSEAFF. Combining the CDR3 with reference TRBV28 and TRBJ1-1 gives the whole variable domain DVKVTQSSRYLVKRTGEKVFLECVQDMDHENMFWYRQDPGLGLRLIYFSYDVKMKEKGDIPEGYSVSREKKERFSLILESASTNQTSMYLCARYSEAFFGQGTRLTVV.

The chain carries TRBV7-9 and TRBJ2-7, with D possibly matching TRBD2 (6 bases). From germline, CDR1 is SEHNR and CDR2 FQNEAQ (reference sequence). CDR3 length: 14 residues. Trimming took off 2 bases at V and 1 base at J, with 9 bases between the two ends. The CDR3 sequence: CASSLPGLSYEQYF. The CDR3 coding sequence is TGTGCCAGCAGCTTACCGGGACTGTCCTACGAGCAGTACTTC.

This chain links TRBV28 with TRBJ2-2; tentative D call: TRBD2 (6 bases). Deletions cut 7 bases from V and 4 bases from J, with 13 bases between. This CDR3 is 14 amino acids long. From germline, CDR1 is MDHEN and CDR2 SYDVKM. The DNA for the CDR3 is TGTGCCAGCATGCATGGGACTCCCACCGGGGAGCTGTTTTTT. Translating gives CASMHGTPTGELFF.